Here is one TCR beta chain with its context. Its antigen specificity is not known. Base qualities are not provided; no much larger clone lies one nucleotide away. One collaborating source in Seattle enrolled patients during active infection and followed them longitudinally through the course of disease. Whole blood was collected in K2EDTA tubes by collaborating institutions according to the institutions' own protocols. For TCRbeta analysis, collaborators shipped samples in one of three forms: frozen whole blood, isolated PBMCs, or DNA extracted from either of those sample types. Relative to germline, V is missing 3 bases and J is missing 7 bases, with 12 bases of the junction outside any gene match. For CDR1 and CDR2, the germline V gene lists MDHEN and SYDVKM. The CDR3 contains 15 residues, cysteine and phenylalanine counted. The entry retains the CDR3 DNA only, 45 bases that are in frame from base 1.

The immunoSEQ Assay, a bias-controlled multiplex PCR, was used to amplify TCRbeta CDR3 regions from genomic DNA. As for the authors' bioinformatics: The number of nucleated cells in each sample was estimated from the amplification of reference gene primers within the assay. To quantify the absolute abundance of each unique TCRbeta CDR3 rearrangement, sequence reads were collapsed and filtered. For each sample, productive Simpson clonality was calculated as the square root of Simpson's diversity index over productive rearrangements. In its TCRdb copy, this immuneACCESS table keeps in-frame sequences only and misses some clones. Where compared with another copy, unresolved V genes explain less than half of these, and the others have no known cause. V, J and clone size are those of that table, while D and trimming were read from the DNA. The sample table holds about 410,000 clones, of which approximately 89% were seen once. The ten largest clones take up around 1.5% of the sample.

This record comes from a study of blood T cell repertoires in COVID-19 (TCRdb year 2020). Regarding the research as a whole: The collaborator samples originated in the United States, Italy and Spain and spanned the acute and convalescent phases of COVID-19. The repertoires were made available in a free public database intended to serve as a resource for research on the immune response to SARS-CoV-2. Samples were obtained from the ongoing ImmuneRACE study (first 160 participants) and from about 1,300 subjects provided by 6 global collaborators. Where HLA class I and class II types were available, the types were taken from metadata supplied by the sample provider, not from assay-based typing. Nearly every sample came with metadata listing a de-identified subject ID, COVID-19 status, age in years and sex. The dataset comprised deeply sampled blood TCRbeta repertoires from subjects exposed to, actively infected with, or recovered from COVID-19. The prospective study material was composed of cDNA or gDNA derived from T cells, B-cell-depleted T cells, or PBMCs.

General study outcomes and caveats: How much clinical and demographic metadata was included differed by source and by participant, and the metadata was provided uncurated.

This TCR was sampled from a woman aged 40 to 49 with COVID-19, enrolled during active disease. The sequencing sample was made of peripheral blood. The chain is assembled from TRBV28 and TRBJ2-7, with TRBD2 matching 7 junction bases. The base sequence is TGTGCCAGCAGTTTCCGGGACTACCCTGGGATTGAGCAGTACTTC. Its translation is CASSFRDYPGIEQYF.